Below, 18 T cell receptor beta chains from the same sample are listed, as sequenced in a study of shared clonotypes between healthy human individuals. Profiled with immunoSEQ multiplex PCR; TCRdb holds only in-frame clones, not every one. The sample includes about 980,000 clones, roughly 72% seen only once; the top ten take approximately 1.5%. Sequencing used memory CD4+ T cells sorted from blood. Stated subset: CD45RA-negative fraction. These receptors were taken from a man between 18 and 29 years old in good health.

This clone showed up just once. The V gene is TRBV7-2, the J gene TRBJ2-3; TRBD2 is a possible D gene (5 bases). The V gene's germline CDR1 is SGHTA and CDR2 FQGNSA. CDR3 length equals 16 residues. The ends were cut back, 0 bases at V and 0 bases at J, with 10 bases in the middle. As DNA, the CDR3 is TGTGCCAGCAGCTTAGCGACTATACTTAGCACAGATACGCAGTATTTT. Its protein is CASSLATILSTDTQYF.

The CDR3 here is CASSLNSGPAGTGELFF. The CDR3 DNA reads TGTGCCAGCAGCTTAAACTCCGGTCCTGCGGGCACCGGGGAGCTGTTTTTT. The chain links TRBV7-2 to TRBJ2-2; TRBD2 might be the D (5 bases). The germline V gene has CDR1 SGHTA and CDR2 FQGNSA. This CDR3 region has 17 residues. V gave up 2 bases and J gave up 4 bases, with 17 bases separating them.

The chain links TRBV19 to TRBJ2-2; 10 positions agree with TRBD2. J gave up 3 bases and V 3 bases, and 4 bases lay outside the gene matches. The CDR3 length is 16 residues. Germline CDR1 and CDR2: LNHDA and SQIVND (reference sequence). CDR3 loop: CASSILGLADTGELFF. CDR3 bases: TGTGCCAGTAGTATTTTAGGACTAGCGGACACCGGGGAGCTGTTTTTT.

The gene calls are TRBV2 and TRBJ2-1; 7 bases are shared with TRBD1. This CDR3 is built from 13 residues. With V trimmed by 2 bases and J by 7 bases, 2 bases remained unmatched. CDR1 and CDR2 (germline): SNHLY, FYNNEI. CDR3 coding DNA: TGTGCCAGCAGTGAACGCAGGGGGAATGAGCAGTTCTTC. Its translation is CASSERRGNEQFF.

The V call is TRBV9, the J call TRBJ2-2; maybe TRBD2 (6 bases). Germline values: CDR1 SGDLS, CDR2 YYNGEE. The CDR3 runs to 14 residues. The V end lost 0 bases, the J end lost 5 bases, and 8 bases lay between the germline ends. CDR3 amino acids: CASSVAGETGELFF. For the CDR3, the DNA is TGTGCCAGCAGCGTAGCGGGAGAGACCGGGGAGCTGTTTTTT.

The CDR3 DNA reads TGTGCCAGCTCACCTAGTGGTCAGGTTTCAGAGACCCAGTACTTC. Translation: CASSPSGQVSETQYF. This chain uses TRBV18 with TRBJ2-5, with unresolved D. Germline CDR1 KGHSH, CDR2 LQKENI. Trimming pared 3 bases from V and 4 bases from J, leaving 15 bases between. The CDR3 runs 15 residues. The variable domain in full, with the rest retrieved from reference TRBV18 and TRBJ2-5, is NAGVMQNPRHLVRRRGQEARLRCSPMKGHSHVYWYRQLPEEGLKFMVYLQKENIIDESGMPKERFSAEFPKEGPSILRIQQVVRGDSAAYFCASSPSGQVSETQYFGPGTRLLVL.

As for this clone: Additional DNA sequences in this sample encode the identical CDR3. This sequence joins TRBV18 and TRBJ2-7; weak D call: TRBD1 (6 bases). The CDR3 contains 12 residues. Trimming cost V 1 base and J 7 bases, with 8 bases left between them. CDR1 and CDR2 (germline): KGHSH, LQKENI. This CDR3 reads CASSPQGVEQYF. The CDR3 DNA reads as TGTGCCAGCTCACCACAGGGGGTAGAGCAGTACTTC.

This rearrangement joins TRBV18 to TRBJ2-6; D uncertain. V dropped 6 bases and J dropped 0 bases, with 12 bases sitting between them. This CDR3 is 16 amino acids long. The germline V gene encodes CDR1 KGHSH and CDR2 LQKENI. This CDR3 reads CASSSTAASGANVLTF. As DNA, the CDR3 is TGTGCCAGCTCTTCGACGGCTGCCTCTGGGGCCAACGTCCTGACTTTC. Supplemented by reference TRBV18 and TRBJ2-6, the full variable domain reads NAGVMQNPRHLVRRRGQEARLRCSPMKGHSHVYWYRQLPEEGLKFMVYLQKENIIDESGMPKERFSAEFPKEGPSILRIQQVVRGDSAAYFCASSSTAASGANVLTFGAGSRLTVL.

V and J are TRBV5-1 and TRBJ2-7; perhaps TRBD1 as D (6 bases). Per germline, CDR1 SGHRS and CDR2 YFSETQ. The V and J ends lost 4 bases and 3 bases respectively, with 14 bases between them. The CDR3 is 14 amino acids. The CDR3 sequence is CASSGDRRGYEQYF. The DNA for the CDR3 is TGCGCCAGCAGCGGTGATCGCAGGGGCTACGAGCAGTACTTC.

Concerning this clone itself: Germline is not matched at one junction end, which may reflect a read error. J is TRBJ1-2 and V is TRBV6-1; TRBD1 might be the D (5 bases). Germline V gene lookup returns CDR1 MNHNS and CDR2 SASEGT. The CDR3 runs 10 residues. CDR3 bases: TGTGCCAGCAGCGAGGGGCGGGTAGTCTTC. Translated, it gives CASSEGRVVF.

Details on this clone: Other DNA sequences in the same sample also yield this CDR3. The DNA for the CDR3 is TGCGCCAGCAGCTCCGGGACAGCCTACGAGCAGTACTTC. This sequence encodes CASSSGTAYEQYF. The rearrangement uses TRBV5-1 and TRBJ2-7; TRBD1 aligns across 7 bases. The length of the CDR3 is 13 residues. Germline V gene lookup returns CDR1 SGHRS and CDR2 YFSETQ. Trimming took 3 bases from V and 2 from J; bases not matched to a gene: 2.

The J gene is TRBJ2-3, the V gene TRBV9; TRBD1 agrees at 9 bases. Germline V gives CDR1 SGDLS, CDR2 YYNGEE. The junction had 8 bases not matched to a gene; V was cut back by 3 bases and J by 3 bases. The CDR3 is 16 residues long. As DNA, the CDR3 is TGTGCCAGCAGCGCGTACAGGGGGCAGCGGACAGATACGCAGTATTTT. It is translated as CASSAYRGQRTDTQYF.

This chain links TRBV6-6 with TRBJ2-5; 10 nucleotides agree with TRBD1. The CDR3 length is 16 residues. Losses at the gene ends were 4 bases for V and 3 bases for J; bases not matched to a gene: 8. Looked up from germline, CDR1 is MNHNY and CDR2 is SVGAGI (reference sequence). DNA for the CDR3: TGTGCCAGCAGTTCCCAATCGGGACAGGGGAAAGAGACCCAGTACTTC. It is translated as CASSSQSGQGKETQYF.

The chain couples TRBV2 to TRBJ2-1; a weak D match, TRBD2 (6 bases). Germline loops: CDR1 SNHLY, CDR2 FYNNEI. The CDR3 consists of 11 residues. Trimming cost V 4 bases and J 12 bases, with 10 bases left between them. In DNA, the CDR3 is TGTGCCAGCAGTGTGTCGGGAGCGCAGTTCTTC. Protein product: CASSVSGAQFF. The full variable domain, its missing parts supplied by reference TRBV2 and TRBJ2-1, is EPEVTQTPSHQVTQMGQEVILRCVPISNHLYFYWYRQILGQKVEFLVSFYNNEISEKSEIFDDQFSVERPDGSNFTLKIRSTKLEDSAMYFCASSVSGAQFFGPGTRLTVL.

This clone was counted at least ten times. The V gene is TRBV5-1, the J gene TRBJ2-3, with 9 bases identical to TRBD1. The CDR3 extends over 14 amino acids. The V segment lost 4 bases and the J segment 4 bases; nucleotides outside the gene matches: 4. Germline CDR1 reads SGHRS; CDR2 reads YFSETQ. The CDR3 bases are TGCGCCAGCAGCAGGGACAGGGTATCAGATACGCAGTATTTT. It specifies CASSRDRVSDTQYF.

This clone has a single count. The V gene is TRBV29-1, the J gene TRBJ1-5; D perhaps matches TRBD1 (6 bases). The V and J ends lost 1 base and 1 base respectively, with 8 bases between them. CDR1 SQVTM and CDR2 ANQGSEA come from the germline V gene. This CDR3 comprises 14 residues. The CDR3 loop reads CSVEGQGSNQPQHF. In DNA form, the CDR3 reads TGCAGCGTTGAAGGCCAGGGGAGCAATCAGCCCCAGCATTTT.

The chain carries TRBV6-1 and TRBJ1-4; no definite D call. This CDR3 contains 14 residues. Germline V gene lookup returns CDR1 MNHNS and CDR2 SASEGT. The germline V and J ends were trimmed by 3 bases and 2 bases, with 7 bases remaining between them. CDR3 sequence reads: CASSDRTTNEKLFF. Written as DNA, the CDR3 is TGTGCCAGCAGTGACAGGACTACTAATGAAAAACTGTTTTTT.

The V call is TRBV5-1, the J call TRBJ2-2, with TRBD1 matching 10 bases. In germline, CDR1 is SGHRS, CDR2 YFSETQ. The CDR3 length is 17 residues. After removal of 3 bases from V and 4 bases from J, the junction contained 9 bases not matched to a gene. CDR3 sequence reads: CASSSLGQGLGTGELFF. The DNA for the CDR3 is TGCGCCAGCAGCTCCCTGGGACAGGGGTTGGGCACCGGGGAGCTGTTTTTT.